A single TCR beta chain is shown here with its context. This record comes from a study of blood T cell repertoires in COVID-19. Study background: The United States, Italy and Spain were the sources of the acute and convalescent COVID-19 samples. The cDNA or gDNA used as material had been derived from T cells, B-cell-depleted T cells, or PBMCs.

The V gene lost 0 bases and the J gene lost 7 bases, with 7 bases spanning the gap. From germline, CDR1 is SGHTA and CDR2 FQGNSA. The CDR3 totals 12 residues. Per the study methods: For nucleated cells, counts were estimated from reference gene primer amplification. TCRdb's table, derived via immunoSEQ multiplex PCR, lists solely in-frame clones and lacks some. That table gives V, J and clone size, and the DNA gave D and trimming. Here the sample spans under 300,000 clones, approximately 90% being singletons. This receptor was obtained from a man younger than 35 with active or convalescent COVID-19. The chain joins TRBV7-2 to TRBJ2-7; D not certain. Specimen: peripheral blood. This CDR3 is CASSLASREQYF. CDR3 DNA: TGTGCCAGCAGCTTAGCGAGTCGGGAGCAGTACTTC.